What follows are 12 T cell receptor beta chains derived from one specimen sequenced in a study of circulating and synovial CD4+ cells in juvenile arthritis. Clones were read by immunoSEQ multiplex PCR, and TCRdb kept only the in-frame ones, dropping some. Here the sample spans about 32,000 clones, around 93% being singletons. Sequencing input: CD4+ T cells from blood. The receptors here all came from a human donor with juvenile idiopathic arthritis.

The V call is TRBV7-3, the J call TRBJ2-1, with 7 positions matching TRBD2. The CDR3 is 15 amino acids. The germline V gene encodes CDR1 SGHTA and CDR2 FQGTGA. Trimming cost V 3 bases and J 4 bases; bases outside gene matches: 6. In DNA form, the CDR3 reads TGTGCCAGCAGCTTTAAGACTAGCAGATACAATGAGCAGTTCTTC. It is translated as CASSFKTSRYNEQFF.

J is TRBJ2-1 and V is TRBV6-1, with no clear D. Trimming took off 2 bases at V and 4 bases at J, with 6 bases between the two ends. Per germline, CDR1 MNHNS and CDR2 SASEGT. This CDR3 region has 13 residues. This CDR3 reads CASSENSYNEQFF. DNA for the CDR3: TGTGCCAGCAGTGAAAACAGTTACAATGAGCAGTTCTTC.

A remark on this clone: Other DNA variants within this sample encode the same CDR3. V gene TRBV2 combines with J gene TRBJ1-5; 7 bases map to TRBD1. CDR1 SNHLY and CDR2 FYNNEI come from the germline V gene. The length of the CDR3 is 16 residues. The ends lost 0 bases at V and 4 bases at J; junction bases unmatched: 6. The CDR3 here is CASSEALTGLNQPQHF. The CDR3 DNA is TGTGCCAGCAGTGAAGCACTGACAGGGTTAAATCAGCCCCAGCATTTT.

This clone was counted a single time. The genes are TRBV27 and TRBJ1-2; 9 nucleotides line up with TRBD1. The trim removed 6 bases at V and 1 base at J, leaving 9 bases unmatched. Germline CDR1 MNHEY, CDR2 SMNVEV (reference sequence). CDR3 size: 16 residues. In nucleotides, the CDR3 is TGTGCCAGCAGCCAGGGACAGGGCCGAATTAACTATGGCTACACCTTC. Protein: CASSQGQGRINYGYTF.

This sequence joins TRBV15 and TRBJ2-7, with D possibly TRBD2 on 6 matching bases. Trimming shortened V by 4 bases and J by 0 bases, and 13 bases separated the two germline ends. CDR1 and CDR2 from the germline V gene are LNHNV and YYDKDF (reference sequence). The CDR3 spans 15 residues. The CDR3: CATSMPGGSSYEQYF. In nucleotides, the CDR3 is TGTGCCACCAGCATGCCCGGGGGTAGCTCCTACGAGCAGTACTTC.

The gene calls are TRBV6-1 and TRBJ2-5; 10 positions agree with TRBD1. Germline lookup yields CDR1 MNHNS and CDR2 SASEGT. The CDR3 is 14 amino acids. V shed 5 bases, J shed 5 bases, and the junction held 5 bases outside the gene matches. CDR3 loop: CASSYPGQGETQYF. The CDR3 DNA reads as TGTGCCAGCAGTTATCCGGGACAGGGGGAGACCCAGTACTTC.

V gene TRBV9 combines with J gene TRBJ2-5; TRBD1 matches at 10 bases. CDR3 length equals 15 residues. V shed 3 bases, J shed 5 bases, and the junction held 7 bases outside the gene matches. The germline CDR1 and CDR2 sequences are SGDLS and YYNGEE. The CDR3: CASSARQGARETQYF. DNA for the CDR3: TGTGCCAGCAGCGCACGACAGGGGGCGCGGGAGACCCAGTACTTC.

This chain connects TRBV15 to TRBJ2-3, with D possibly matching TRBD2 (6 bases). CDR1 LNHNV and CDR2 YYDKDF come from the germline V gene (reference sequence). Trimming took off 0 bases at V and 4 bases at J, with 14 bases between the two ends. CDR3 length equals 16 residues. CDR3: CATSRDLASAADTQYF. DNA of the CDR3: TGTGCCACCAGCAGAGATCTGGCTAGCGCGGCAGATACGCAGTATTTT. Combining the CDR3 with reference TRBV15 and TRBJ2-3 gives the whole variable domain DAMVIQNPRYQVTQFGKPVTLSCSQTLNHNVMYWYQQKSSQAPKLLFHYYDKDFNNEADTPDNFQSRRPNTSFCFLDIRSPGLGDTAMYLCATSRDLASAADTQYFGPGTRLTVL.

The chain couples TRBV25-1 to TRBJ1-6; weak D call: TRBD1 (6 bases). V lost 2 bases to trimming and J lost 15 bases, with 11 bases between them. There are 12 residues in the CDR3. From germline, CDR1 is MGHDK and CDR2 SYGVNS. In DNA, the CDR3 is TGTGCCAGCAGTGAAGACCGGGACATCCTCCACTTT. Residues: CASSEDRDILHF.

The rearrangement joins TRBV5-4 to TRBJ2-7; TRBD2 matches at 13 bases. The length of the CDR3 is 15 residues. The trim removed 4 bases at V and 3 bases at J, leaving 4 bases unmatched. The germline gives CDR1 SGHNT, CDR2 YYREEE (reference sequence). DNA of the CDR3: TGTGCCAGCAGCGAACTAGCGGGAGGGAGCTACGAGCAGTACTTC. Amino acid sequence: CASSELAGGSYEQYF.

The CDR3 DNA follows: TGCGCCAGCGCCGACCGGGGGGCGCGCACAGATACGCAGTATTTT. Translation: CASADRGARTDTQYF. This chain uses TRBV4-1 with TRBJ2-3; weak D call: TRBD2 (7 bases). The CDR3 consists of 15 residues. CDR1 MGHRA and CDR2 YSYEKL come from the germline V gene. V was cut by 8 bases and J by 1 base, with 16 bases left in between.

The rearrangement links TRBV10-3 to TRBJ1-5; maybe TRBD1 (5 bases). V was cut by 3 bases and J by 6 bases, with 21 bases left in between. This CDR3 is built from 17 residues. The germline V gene encodes CDR1 ENHRY and CDR2 SYGVKD. The CDR3 protein is CAISDRTPSDPGQPQHF. The DNA for the CDR3 is TGTGCCATCAGTGATCGGACACCGAGCGATCCCGGTCAGCCCCAGCATTTT.